Each of the 8 T cell receptor beta chains below was sequenced from the same sample in a study of OX40 agonist ivuxolimab in advanced cancers. Produced via immunoSEQ multiplex PCR; TCRdb's table is partial and in-frame only. The sample gives 45,000 or so clones, roughly 90% of which show up once; around a fifth is in the top ten. Specimen: CD4+ or CD8+ T cells sorted from blood, collected in a trial of the OX40 agonist ivuxolimab. Receptors were obtained from an adult with an advanced solid tumor such as melanoma, head and neck, liver or kidney cancer.

V is TRBV18 and J is TRBJ2-2, with a possible D match to TRBD1 (5 bases). Trimming removed 2 bases at V and 1 base at J, with 5 bases between. CDR3 length: 14 amino acids. The germline V gene has CDR1 KGHSH and CDR2 LQKENI. CDR3: CASSPTGNTGELFF. The CDR3 DNA sequence: TGTGCCAGCTCACCAACAGGGAACACCGGGGAGCTGTTTTTT.

DNA of the CDR3: TGTGCCAGTAGTCGACCGGGCCCCGATGAAGCTTTCTTT. Its protein is CASSRPGPDEAFF. V is TRBV19 and J is TRBJ1-1; D is ambiguous. The CDR3 is 13 amino acids. Deletions cut 5 bases from V and 7 bases from J, with 14 bases between. Germline V gene lookup returns CDR1 LNHDA and CDR2 SQIVND (reference sequence).

The chain joins TRBV4-2 to TRBJ2-3, with TRBD2 as a possible D gene (6 bases). Trimming pared 0 bases from V and 4 bases from J, leaving 20 bases between. The CDR3 is 18 amino acids. From germline, CDR1 is LGHNA and CDR2 YNFKEQ. CDR3 loop: CASSQDPVDYSGADTQYF. CDR3 bases: TGTGCCAGCAGCCAAGACCCAGTGGACTACTCCGGGGCAGATACGCAGTATTTT.

The chain combines TRBV12-5 with TRBJ1-1; 10 bases map to TRBD1. CDR3 size: 16 residues. Trimming took 6 bases from V and 7 from J; bases not matched to a gene: 14. Germline-derived CDR1 and CDR2 are LGHNT and FRNRAP. This chain's CDR3 is CASGTGQGTLTDEAFF. In DNA form, the CDR3 reads TGTGCTAGTGGCACGGGACAGGGGACTTTAACGGATGAAGCTTTCTTT.

The V and J genes are TRBV14 and TRBJ2-1; the match to TRBD2 covers 11 bases. Germline assignment: CDR1 SGHDN and CDR2 FVKESK. Germline trimming cut 1 base from V and 4 bases from J; bases unmatched to any gene: 3. This CDR3 spans 16 amino acids. Here the CDR3 reads CASSQVRTSGYNEQFF. In DNA, the CDR3 is TGTGCCAGCAGCCAAGTTCGGACTAGCGGGTACAATGAGCAGTTCTTC. The full variable domain, its missing parts supplied by reference TRBV14 and TRBJ2-1, is EAGVTQFPSHSVIEKGQTVTLRCDPISGHDNLYWYRRVMGKEIKFLLHFVKESKQDESGMPNNRFLAERTGGTYSTLKVQPAELEDSGVYFCASSQVRTSGYNEQFFGPGTRLTVL.

The V gene is TRBV15, the J gene TRBJ2-3; D is possibly TRBD1 (6 bases). The CDR3 loop spans 15 amino acids. V was pared by 1 base and J by 6 bases, with 14 bases between. Germline V gene data show CDR1 as LNHNV and CDR2 as YYDKDF (reference sequence). The CDR3 DNA reads TGTGCCACCAGCAGAGGGGCAGGGGTTGTGGATACGCAGTATTTT. It codes for CATSRGAGVVDTQYF.

The chain employs TRBV28 and TRBJ2-1; D is perhaps TRBD2 (5 bases). The germline V and J ends were trimmed by 4 bases and 4 bases, with 20 bases remaining between them. CDR1 MDHEN and CDR2 SYDVKM come from the germline V gene. This CDR3 region has 17 residues. This chain's CDR3 is CASSSPTEGSGYNEQFF. The CDR3 region has the DNA TGTGCCAGCAGTTCACCGACGGAAGGGTCGGGGTACAATGAGCAGTTCTTC.

This chain uses TRBV13 with TRBJ2-7; D perhaps matches TRBD2 (5 bases). There are 14 residues in the CDR3. V was clipped by 1 base and J by 2 bases, with 9 bases between them. Germline CDR1 and CDR2: PRHDT and FYEKMQ (reference sequence). As DNA, the CDR3 is TGTGCCAGCAGCTTAGCGGGGTTAACCTACGAGCAGTACTTC. This translates into CASSLAGLTYEQYF.